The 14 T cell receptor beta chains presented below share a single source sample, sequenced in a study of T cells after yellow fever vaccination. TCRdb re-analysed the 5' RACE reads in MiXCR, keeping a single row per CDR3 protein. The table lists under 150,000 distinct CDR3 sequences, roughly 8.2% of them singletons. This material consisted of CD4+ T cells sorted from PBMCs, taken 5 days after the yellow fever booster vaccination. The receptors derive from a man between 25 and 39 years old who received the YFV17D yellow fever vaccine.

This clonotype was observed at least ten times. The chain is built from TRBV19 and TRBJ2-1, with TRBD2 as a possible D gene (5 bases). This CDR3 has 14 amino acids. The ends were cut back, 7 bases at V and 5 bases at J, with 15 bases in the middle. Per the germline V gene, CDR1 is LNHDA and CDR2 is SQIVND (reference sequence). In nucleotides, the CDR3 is TGTGCCAGTATTTCGGGGATCAGTCACAATGAGCAGTTCTTC. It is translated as CASISGISHNEQFF.

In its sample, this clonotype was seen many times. The CDR3 is CATSDRLAGESYNEQFF. CDR3 nucleotides: TGTGCCACCAGTGACCGACTAGCGGGAGAGTCCTACAATGAGCAGTTCTTC. The V call is TRBV24-1, the J call TRBJ2-1; 12 bases fit TRBD2. The V gene end was trimmed by 4 bases and the J gene end by 1 base; junction bases not matched to a gene: 4. The CDR3 consists of 17 residues. Germline CDR1 reads KGHDR; CDR2 reads SFDVKD.

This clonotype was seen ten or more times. The CDR3 region is CSARDLYRVYTF. CDR3 in DNA: TGCAGTGCTAGAGATCTCTACAGGGTTTATACCTTC. This sequence joins TRBV20-1 and TRBJ1-2, with D perhaps TRBD1 (6 bases). Germline values: CDR1 DFQATT, CDR2 SNEGSKA (reference sequence). The V end lost 0 bases, the J end lost 14 bases, and 16 bases lay between the germline ends. This CDR3 region has 12 residues.

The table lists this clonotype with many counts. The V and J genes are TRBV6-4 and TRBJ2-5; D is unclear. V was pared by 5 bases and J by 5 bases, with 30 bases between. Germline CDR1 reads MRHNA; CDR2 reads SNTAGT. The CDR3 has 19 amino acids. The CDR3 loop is CASSPYRLDVVGAKETQYF. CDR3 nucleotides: TGTGCCAGCAGTCCTTATAGGTTGGATGTGGTGGGCGCAAAGGAGACCCAGTACTTC.

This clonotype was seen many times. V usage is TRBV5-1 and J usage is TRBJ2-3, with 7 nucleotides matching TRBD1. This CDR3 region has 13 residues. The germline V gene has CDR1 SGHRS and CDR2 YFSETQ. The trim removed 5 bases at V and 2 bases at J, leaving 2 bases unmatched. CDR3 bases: TGCGCCAGCAGGGGGACAGTCACAGATACGCAGTATTTT. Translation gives CASRGTVTDTQYF. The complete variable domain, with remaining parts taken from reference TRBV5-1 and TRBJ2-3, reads KAGVTQTPRYLIKTRGQQVTLSCSPISGHRSVSWYQQTPGQGLQFLFEYFSETQRNKGNFPGRFSGRQFSNSRSEMNVSTLELGDSALYLCASRGTVTDTQYFGPGTRLTVL.

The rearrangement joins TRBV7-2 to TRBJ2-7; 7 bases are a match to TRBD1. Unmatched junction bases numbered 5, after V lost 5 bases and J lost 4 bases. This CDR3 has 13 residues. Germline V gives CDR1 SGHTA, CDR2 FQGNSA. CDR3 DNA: TGTGCCAGCAGCCAACAGGGGTGGTACGAGCAGTACTTC. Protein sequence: CASSQQGWYEQYF.

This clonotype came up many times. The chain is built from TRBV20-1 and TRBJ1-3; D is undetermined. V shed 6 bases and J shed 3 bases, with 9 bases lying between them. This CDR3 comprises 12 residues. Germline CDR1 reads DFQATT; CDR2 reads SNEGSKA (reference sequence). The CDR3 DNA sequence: TGCAGTGCAGTAGGGAATGGAAACACCATATATTTT. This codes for CSAVGNGNTIYF.

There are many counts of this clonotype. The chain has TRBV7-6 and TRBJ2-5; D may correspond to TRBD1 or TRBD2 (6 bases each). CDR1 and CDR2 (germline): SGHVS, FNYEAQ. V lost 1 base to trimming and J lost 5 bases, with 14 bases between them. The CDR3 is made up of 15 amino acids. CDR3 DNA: TGTGCCAGCAGCTTAGGGGGGGCAGATCCCGAGACCCAGTACTTC. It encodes CASSLGGADPETQYF.

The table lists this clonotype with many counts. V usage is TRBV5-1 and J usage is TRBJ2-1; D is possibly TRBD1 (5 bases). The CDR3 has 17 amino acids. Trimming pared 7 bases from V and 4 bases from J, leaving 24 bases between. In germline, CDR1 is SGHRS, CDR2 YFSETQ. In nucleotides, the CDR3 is TGCGCCAGCCGACCGACAGTTACAACCGACAGTTACAATGAGCAGTTCTTC. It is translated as CASRPTVTTDSYNEQFF.

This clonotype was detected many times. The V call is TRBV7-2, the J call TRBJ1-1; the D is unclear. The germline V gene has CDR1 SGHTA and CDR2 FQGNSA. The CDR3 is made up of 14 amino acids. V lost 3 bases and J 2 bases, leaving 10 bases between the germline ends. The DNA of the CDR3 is TGTGCCAGCAGCTTGTTAGGGTCAAACACTGAAGCTTTCTTT. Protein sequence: CASSLLGSNTEAFF. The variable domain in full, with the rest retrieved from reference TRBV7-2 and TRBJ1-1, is GAGVSQSPSNKVTEKGKDVELRCDPISGHTALYWYRQSLGQGLEFLIYFQGNSAPDKSGLPSDRFSAERTGGSVSTLTIQRTQQEDSAVYLCASSLLGSNTEAFFGQGTRLTVV.

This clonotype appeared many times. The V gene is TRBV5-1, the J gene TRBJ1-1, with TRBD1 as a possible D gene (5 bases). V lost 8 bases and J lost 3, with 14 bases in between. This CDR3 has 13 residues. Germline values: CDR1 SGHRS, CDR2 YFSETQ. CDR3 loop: CAREGRVDTEAFF. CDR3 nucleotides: TGCGCCAGGGAGGGGAGGGTAGACACTGAAGCTTTCTTT. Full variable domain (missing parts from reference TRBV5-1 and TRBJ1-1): KAGVTQTPRYLIKTRGQQVTLSCSPISGHRSVSWYQQTPGQGLQFLFEYFSETQRNKGNFPGRFSGRQFSNSRSEMNVSTLELGDSALYLCAREGRVDTEAFFGQGTRLTVV.

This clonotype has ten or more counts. This CDR3 is CASSSLAKAYEQYF. The CDR3 DNA follows: TGTGCCAGCAGCTCCCTAGCTAAAGCCTACGAGCAGTACTTC. The genes are TRBV7-2 and TRBJ2-7, with D tentatively TRBD2 (5 bases). V shed 4 bases and J shed 2 bases, with 12 bases lying between them. Germline V gene data show CDR1 as SGHTA and CDR2 as FQGNSA. The CDR3 is made up of 14 amino acids. Full variable domain (remainder filled in from reference TRBV7-2 and TRBJ2-7): GAGVSQSPSNKVTEKGKDVELRCDPISGHTALYWYRQSLGQGLEFLIYFQGNSAPDKSGLPSDRFSAERTGGSVSTLTIQRTQQEDSAVYLCASSSLAKAYEQYFGPGTRLTVT.

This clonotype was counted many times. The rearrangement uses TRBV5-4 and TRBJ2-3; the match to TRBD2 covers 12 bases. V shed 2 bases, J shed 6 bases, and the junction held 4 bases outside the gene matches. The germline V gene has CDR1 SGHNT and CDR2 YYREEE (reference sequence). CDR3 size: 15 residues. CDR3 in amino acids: CASSFGTSGRDTQYF. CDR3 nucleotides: TGTGCCAGCAGCTTCGGTACTAGCGGGAGGGATACGCAGTATTTT.

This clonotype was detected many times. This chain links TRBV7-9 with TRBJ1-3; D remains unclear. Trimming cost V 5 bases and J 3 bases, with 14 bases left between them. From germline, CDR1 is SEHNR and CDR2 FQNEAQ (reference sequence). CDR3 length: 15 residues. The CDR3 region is CASSLLGLFGNTIYF. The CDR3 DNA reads TGTGCCAGCAGCCTACTTGGACTTTTTGGAAACACCATATATTTT.